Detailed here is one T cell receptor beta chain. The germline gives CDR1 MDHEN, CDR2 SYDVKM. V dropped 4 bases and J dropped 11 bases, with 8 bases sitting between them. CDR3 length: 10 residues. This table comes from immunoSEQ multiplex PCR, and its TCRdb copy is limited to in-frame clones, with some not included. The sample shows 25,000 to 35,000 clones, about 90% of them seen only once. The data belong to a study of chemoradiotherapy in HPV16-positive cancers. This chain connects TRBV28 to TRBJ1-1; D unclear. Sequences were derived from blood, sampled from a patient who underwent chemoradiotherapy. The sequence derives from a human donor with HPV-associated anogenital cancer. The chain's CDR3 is CASSSTAAFF. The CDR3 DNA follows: TGTGCCAGCAGTTCCACAGCGGCTTTCTTT.